A selection of T cell receptor beta chains follows, all from one sample in a study of vaccination and CD4 T cells after COVID-19. No antigens are known for them. MiXCR, run by TCRdb on the PCR reads, gives a single entry per CDR3 protein. The sample yields about 20,000 distinct CDR3 sequences, approximately 40% seen once. The source material was CD4+ T cells from blood, cultured in vitro, sampled before SARS-CoV-2 vaccination. The receptor source for this set is a human donor who received a COVID-19 vaccine. The conserved cysteine and the conserved F or W are not part of the CDR3 here.

>TRBV6-1
ASSSGRNSPLH
>TRBV10-1
ASSADMNTGELF
>TRBV7-2
ASSLGGGMSYGYT
>TRBV6-5
ASSYSYDGGLTDTQY
>TRBV20-1
SAGTANSNQPQH
>TRBV6-1
ASSEVAGHSNSPLH
>TRBV20-1
SAYQPGQGGTEAF
>TRBV10-3
AITARPLNTEAF
>TRBV30
AWSVGSRDGETQY
>TRBV12-3/TRBV12-4
ASSRQDFSNQPQH
>TRBV20-1
SARVPRGGETQY
>TRBV2
ASSLGQGYGYT
>TRBV7-9
ASSPPGQGAGNTIY
>TRBV27
ASSQKSGGYGNTIY
>TRBV10-1
ASSETSDTNTEAF
>TRBV25-1
ASSEWAGNYQETQY
>TRBV27
ATKGQGFYEQY
>TRBV5-4
ASSLKNRGYEQY
>TRBV27
ASSLIRTSLNTGELF
>TRBV6-1
ASSEHGETEAF
>TRBV5-1
ARSAAPGGVLGNTQY
>TRBV12-3/TRBV12-4
ASSSPTNPEQF
>TRBV6-1
ASSERSGGLYTQY
>TRBV28
ASSLAGPSGPDTQY
>TRBV12-3/TRBV12-4
ASSGGGASQPQH
>TRBV12-3/TRBV12-4
ASSLRGQGVLSPLH
>TRBV2
ASHRDMNTEAF
>TRBV6-1
ASSDGNYGYT
>TRBV2
ASSVLQGYGYT
>TRBV20-1
SASGTSSPDYEQY
>TRBV30
AWRQQGETAEAF
>TRBV10-3
AISVGSNSPLH
>TRBV24-1
ATSDPRYRNGYT
>TRBV24-1
ATSDLPSGGAYEQY
>TRBV20-1
SALTQQTVSYEQY
>TRBV6-2/TRBV6-3
ASRRSLPGEAF
>TRBV19
ASSSWTGVSNQPQH
>TRBV2
ASIYGSGTGELF
>TRBV30
AWNLYDRDNEQF
>TRBV14
ASSPGTAVYYGYT
>TRBV19
ASSGYRGPVYEQY
>TRBV20-1
SAEVPGQGGDTQY
>TRBV6-1
ASSPGLAGGLYEQY
>TRBV7-3
ASSLDGGAQETQY
>TRBV20-1
SARPDRGPIGNQPQH
>TRBV20-1
SARGETDTQY
>TRBV12-2
ASRLNVFCEGHEQF
>TRBV2
ASSVQGGFSHEQY
>TRBV10-2
ASSLNRQGPEPQH
>TRBV6-1
ASSDTLQETQY
>TRBV24-1
ATSGPEQGHTEAF
>TRBV10-1
ASSEASGFYEQY